This TCR beta chain stems from a study of T cell responses to AZD1222 COVID-19 vaccine (TCRdb year 2021). As for the study more broadly: AZD1222 recipients given second doses at about 4 weeks or at about 12 weeks were pooled, since spike-specific TCR depth and breadth were not found to differ between the two schedules. TCR sequencing covered 233 trial participants: approximately 200 given two doses of AZD1222 and approximately 26 given two doses of MenACWY control vaccine. Enrollment into the trials was organized by age into subgroups of 18-55, 56-69 and 70-plus years, and those subgroups contained about 160, 30 and 59 TCR-sequenced participants, respectively.

Study-wide conclusions, independent of this receptor: CD4 TCRs associated with the vaccine covered the entire spike protein, and the dominant responses were in regions 160-218 and 743-854. Epitopes outside the regions mutated in the B.1.351 and B.1.1.7 variants were reportedly recognized by nearly half of the unique spike-specific TCRs. Participants were mostly white British, with more females than males. The authors suggested clonal diversity may have been underestimated. Because no day 14 peak-response samples were available, repertoires were characterized only after the peak T cell response. The 56-69-year group was small, and its depth increase did not reach significance, likely because of low power. Spike-specific TCR breadth and depth rose significantly after two AZD1222 doses compared with day 0 and with MenACWY recipients. Conclusions about previously exposed vaccinees are limited because only six or seven AZD1222 recipients were SARS-CoV-2 seropositive at baseline.

The CDR3 regions of human TCRbeta chains were analyzed by immunosequencing. As for how the authors treated the data: Repertoire TCRs were checked for matches against a reference library of SARS-CoV-2-specific TCRs that had been generated using the MIRA antigen-specificity platform. Breadth meant the fraction of unique TCRs that were SARS-CoV-2-associated, whereas depth meant the fraction of total T cells that were SARS-CoV-2-associated. Using the MIRA data, each spike-specific TCR was mapped to the spike region that the TCR reacts to and placed in a CD4 or CD8 class. Log10-transformed breadth and depth values were compared by one-way ANOVA with Sidak's multiple comparisons tests. The clones in this table, taken by TCRdb from immuneACCESS, are in-frame only. Not every clone is retained; where verified, under half of the shortfall comes from an unresolved V gene, and the cause of the rest is unknown. The V and J calls and clone size were taken over from that table, and D and trimming were inferred from the DNA. Counted in this sample were roughly 160,000 clones; around nine tenths of them appeared once. The ten largest clones represent approximately 1.5% of the sample.

Comments on this clone: No cognate antigen has been identified for it. Within one base of it there is no much larger clone, and no base qualities were kept.

CDR1 and CDR2 are drawn from the germline V gene: SGHTA, FQGNSA. From V the trimming removes 5 bases and from J it removes 5 bases, while the gene matches leave 13 bases of the junction unaccounted for. Inclusive of the bounding cysteine and phenylalanine, the CDR3 is 16 residues long. The DNA shown is the 48-base CDR3, in frame from base 1. Per the publication, the time point label means: baseline before first vaccination. The vaccinee samples were drawn from two UK trials, COV001 and COV002, one of which was a single-blind randomized controlled phase 2/3 trial testing AZD1222 (ChAdOx1 nCoV-19) in healthy adults. Trial participant PBMC samples were collected at day 0 and day 28 after the second dose for TCRbeta chain sequencing.

The source material was peripheral blood, sampled on day 0 of AZD1222 vaccination. The sequence was obtained from an adult in good health. Recombination connected TRBV7-2 to TRBJ2-5; TRBD2 fits 8 bases in the junction. The DNA sequence is TGTGCCAGCAGCGGACCATCAGCGGGGGTTGTGGAGACCCAGTACTTC. This codes for CASSGPSAGVVETQYF.